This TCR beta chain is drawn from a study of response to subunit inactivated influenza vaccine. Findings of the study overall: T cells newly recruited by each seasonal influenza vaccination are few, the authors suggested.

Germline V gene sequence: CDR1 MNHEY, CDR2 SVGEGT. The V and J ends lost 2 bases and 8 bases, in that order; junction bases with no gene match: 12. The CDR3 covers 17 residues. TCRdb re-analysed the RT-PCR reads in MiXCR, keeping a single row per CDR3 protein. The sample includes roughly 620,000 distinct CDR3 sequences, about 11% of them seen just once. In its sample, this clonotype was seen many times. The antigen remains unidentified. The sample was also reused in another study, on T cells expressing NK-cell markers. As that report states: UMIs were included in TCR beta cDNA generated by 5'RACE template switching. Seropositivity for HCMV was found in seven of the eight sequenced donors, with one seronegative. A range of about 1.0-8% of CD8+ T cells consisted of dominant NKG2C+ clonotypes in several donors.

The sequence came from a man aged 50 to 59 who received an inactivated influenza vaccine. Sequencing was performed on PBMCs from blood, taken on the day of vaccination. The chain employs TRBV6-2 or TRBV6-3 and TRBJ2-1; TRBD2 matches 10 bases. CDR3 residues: CASSYGISGRHQYEQFF. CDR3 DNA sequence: TGTGCCAGCAGTTACGGTATTAGCGGGAGGCATCAGTATGAGCAGTTCTTC.